This T cell receptor beta chain was sequenced during a study of blood T cells in healthy people across ages. The CDR3 totals 11 residues. V was shortened by 7 bases and J by 4 bases, with 8 bases between the two germline ends. CDR1 is SNHLY and CDR2 is FYNNEI in the germline V gene. A sample-barcoded 5' primer and a J-beta primer mix were used in a second PCR of about 7 to 12 cycles. TCRdb reprocessed the 5' RACE reads via MiXCR and lists one record per CDR3 protein. The sample holds more than 900,000 distinct CDR3 sequences, approximately 25% seen once. This sample also appeared in a second study, on T cells of mothers and their children. That work states: For each mother, over 8 million TCR beta CDR3 reads were obtained, and for each child, about 3 million.

The chain links TRBV2 to TRBJ2-7; D not certain. The material sequenced was blood. This TCR came from a girl aged 2-10 years in good health. The CDR3 here is CASTEEYEQYF. The CDR3 DNA reads as TGTGCCAGCACTGAGGAGTACGAGCAGTACTTC.